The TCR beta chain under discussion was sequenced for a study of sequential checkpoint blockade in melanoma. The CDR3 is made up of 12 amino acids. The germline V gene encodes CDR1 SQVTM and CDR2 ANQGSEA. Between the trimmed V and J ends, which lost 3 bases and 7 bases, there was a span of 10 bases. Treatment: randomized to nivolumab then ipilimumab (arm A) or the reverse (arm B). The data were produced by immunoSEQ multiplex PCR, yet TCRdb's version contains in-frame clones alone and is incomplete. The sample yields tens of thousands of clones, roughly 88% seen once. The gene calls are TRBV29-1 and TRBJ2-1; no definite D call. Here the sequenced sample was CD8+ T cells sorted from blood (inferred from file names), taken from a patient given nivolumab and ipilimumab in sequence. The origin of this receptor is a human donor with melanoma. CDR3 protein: CSVDPPGNEQFF. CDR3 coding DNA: TGCAGCGTTGACCCACCGGGTAATGAGCAGTTCTTC.